A single sample gave rise to the 18 T cell receptor beta chains below, sequenced in a study of T cell changes during pregnancy in multiple sclerosis. Clones were read by immunoSEQ multiplex PCR, and TCRdb kept only the in-frame ones, dropping some. The table shows tens of thousands of clones, with about 94% occurring only once. The specimen was CD8+ T cells from peripheral blood mononuclear cells, collected after pregnancy. These receptors all stem from a female donor with multiple sclerosis, enrolled in a pregnancy study.

This chain connects TRBV5-1 to TRBJ2-3, with 7 bases that match TRBD2. The J segment lost 5 bases and the V segment lost 1 base, leaving 13 bases of the junction unmatched. Per the germline V gene, CDR1 is SGHRS and CDR2 is YFSETQ. The CDR3 contains 17 residues. In DNA form, the CDR3 reads TGCGCCAGCAGCTTGCCCCCGGGGCTAGCGGAAGTAGATACGCAGTATTTT. This codes for CASSLPPGLAEVDTQYF.

The rearrangement uses TRBV6-5 and TRBJ1-2; TRBD1 matches at 10 bases. The V gene end was trimmed by 1 base and the J gene end by 3 bases; junction bases not matched to a gene: 2. This CDR3 has 15 residues. From germline, CDR1 is MNHEY and CDR2 SVGAGI. Here the CDR3 reads CASSYWTGGDYGYTF. CDR3 nucleotides: TGTGCCAGCAGTTACTGGACAGGGGGGGACTATGGCTACACCTTC.

The gene calls are TRBV7-6 and TRBJ1-2; 9 bases map to TRBD1. Germline V gene lookup returns CDR1 SGHVS and CDR2 FNYEAQ. V lost 2 bases to trimming and J lost 6 bases; unmatched junction nucleotides: 4. The CDR3 runs 14 residues. The CDR3 DNA sequence: TGTGCCAGCAGCTTAAATGACAGGGGGAATGGCTACACCTTC. As protein: CASSLNDRGNGYTF.

The chain carries TRBV11-2 and TRBJ2-3, with D perhaps matching TRBD2 (7 bases). CDR1 SGHAT and CDR2 FQNNGV come from the germline V gene. CDR3 length: 16 amino acids. Trimming removed 4 bases from V and 4 bases from J, with 18 bases in between. The CDR3 loop is CASSSGGTRESDTQYF. CDR3 nucleotide sequence: TGTGCCAGCAGCTCCGGGGGGACACGGGAGTCAGATACGCAGTATTTT.

CDR3 DNA: TGCAGTGCCCCGGGGGGGGATGAGCAGTTCTTC. As protein: CSAPGGDEQFF. This chain connects TRBV20-1 to TRBJ2-1; 8 nucleotides match TRBD2. This CDR3 contains 11 residues. CDR1 is DFQATT, CDR2 SNEGSKA, per germline (reference sequence). Trimming at V came to 6 bases and at J to 8 bases, leaving 3 bases not matched to a gene.

The J gene is TRBJ2-1, the V gene TRBV2; 10 bases agree with TRBD2. Looked up from germline, CDR1 is SNHLY and CDR2 is FYNNEI. V shed 5 bases and J 8 bases; nucleotides not matched to a gene: 21. The CDR3 runs to 19 residues. CDR3 sequence reads: CASSPPRGAGGPSNDEQFF. In nucleotides, the CDR3 is TGTGCCAGCAGTCCCCCGCGGGGAGCGGGAGGGCCCTCCAATGATGAGCAGTTCTTC.

The genes are TRBV29-1 and TRBJ2-1, with TRBD2 identical over 13 bases. The CDR3 extends over 13 amino acids. V lost 8 bases to trimming and J lost 5 bases; unmatched junction nucleotides: 3. Germline values: CDR1 SQVTM, CDR2 ANQGSEA. CDR3: CSLGLAGDNEQFF. DNA for the CDR3: TGCAGCTTAGGACTAGCGGGAGACAATGAGCAGTTCTTC.

This chain joins TRBV11-2 and TRBJ2-7, with 7 bases fitting TRBD1. J gave up 9 bases and V 5 bases, and 7 bases lay outside the gene matches. The CDR3 covers 12 residues. CDR1 is SGHAT, CDR2 FQNNGV, per germline. This CDR3 reads CASSARGLGQYF. The CDR3 region has the DNA TGTGCCAGCAGCGCTAGGGGGCTGGGGCAGTACTTC.

The chain uses TRBV29-1 and TRBJ2-6; no definite D call. Per germline, CDR1 SQVTM and CDR2 ANQGSEA. V lost 4 bases, J lost 0 bases, and 4 bases lay in between. The CDR3 runs 13 residues. The CDR3 DNA reads TGCAGCGTTGCCTACTCTGGGGCCAACGTCCTGACTTTC. This sequence encodes CSVAYSGANVLTF.

The chain recombines TRBV9 with TRBJ2-5; 7 bases align to TRBD2. The CDR3 extends over 14 amino acids. Germline loops: CDR1 SGDLS, CDR2 YYNGEE. The J segment lost 2 bases and the V segment lost 3 bases, leaving 4 bases of the junction unmatched. As DNA, the CDR3 is TGTGCCAGCAGCGGGACTAGGAGTCAAGAGACCCAGTACTTC. Translated: CASSGTRSQETQYF.

The CDR3 nucleotides read TGTGCCAGCAGCCAGCTAGCGGGGGGGTGGAATGAGCAGTTCTTC. Amino acids: CASSQLAGGWNEQFF. The genes are TRBV7-6 and TRBJ2-1; 12 bases line up with TRBD2. The germline CDR1 and CDR2 sequences are SGHVS and FNYEAQ. Trimming took 5 bases from V and 7 from J; bases not matched to a gene: 6. The CDR3 consists of 15 residues.

The rearrangement uses TRBV4-2 and TRBJ2-3, with 12 positions matching TRBD2. The CDR3 totals 16 residues. Germline values: CDR1 LGHNA, CDR2 YNFKEQ. Trimming at V came to 0 bases and at J to 4 bases, leaving 2 bases not matched to a gene. CDR3 nucleotide sequence: TGTGCCAGCAGCCAAGATGGACTAGCGGGGCCAGATACGCAGTATTTT. Its translation is CASSQDGLAGPDTQYF.

This chain links TRBV15 with TRBJ1-1; D is unclear. Germline CDR1 is LNHNV and CDR2 is YYDKDF (reference sequence). The CDR3 spans 13 residues. V lost 5 bases and J lost 1, with 8 bases in between. CDR3 sequence (DNA): TGTGCCACCAGCCTTCGACAGAACACTGAAGCTTTCTTT. The encoded protein is CATSLRQNTEAFF.

V gene TRBV5-4 combines with J gene TRBJ2-3, with 10 bases identical to TRBD1. J gave up 2 bases and V 4 bases, and 7 bases lay outside the gene matches. The V gene's germline CDR1 is SGHNT and CDR2 YYREEE (reference sequence). The CDR3 totals 16 residues. The CDR3 protein is CASSTLDRGNTDTQYF. The CDR3 region has the DNA TGTGCCAGCAGCACCCTGGACAGGGGGAACACAGATACGCAGTATTTT.

J is TRBJ2-7 and V is TRBV9; D call uncertain. The length of the CDR3 is 12 residues. The V and J ends lost 4 bases and 3 bases respectively, with 8 bases between them. Germline V gene lookup returns CDR1 SGDLS and CDR2 YYNGEE. Here the CDR3 reads CASSPRGYEQYF. As DNA, the CDR3 is TGTGCCAGCAGCCCCCGAGGCTACGAGCAGTACTTC.

This rearrangement joins TRBV2 to TRBJ1-4; TRBD1 matches at 7 bases. This CDR3 has 17 amino acids. V dropped 1 base and J dropped 5; count of bases not matched to a gene: 10. CDR1 is SNHLY, CDR2 FYNNEI, per germline. This chain's CDR3 is CASSEDLRDSGNEKLFF. The CDR3 DNA follows: TGTGCCAGCAGTGAAGATTTGCGGGACAGTGGGAATGAAAAACTGTTTTTT.

The chain is built from TRBV2 and TRBJ2-6, with TRBD1 matching 7 bases. CDR1 SNHLY and CDR2 FYNNEI come from the germline V gene. This CDR3 comprises 15 residues. V gave up 3 bases and J gave up 4 bases; unmatched junction bases: 3. In DNA form, the CDR3 reads TGTGCCAGCAGTGACAGGGGGACCGGGGCCAACGTCCTGACTTTC. This sequence encodes CASSDRGTGANVLTF.

V is TRBV6-5 and J is TRBJ2-5; TRBD1 aligns across 9 bases. CDR1 MNHEY and CDR2 SVGAGI come from the germline V gene. The CDR3 is made up of 14 amino acids. V shed 7 bases, J shed 4 bases, and the junction held 7 bases outside the gene matches. CDR3 amino acids: CASTADRGAETQYF. The CDR3 DNA is TGTGCCAGCACCGCGGACAGGGGCGCAGAGACCCAGTACTTC.